The present T cell receptor (beta chain) was sequenced within a study of chemoradiotherapy in HPV16-positive cancers. Clones were sequenced by immunoSEQ multiplex PCR, and TCRdb holds only the in-frame ones, with some missing. The repertoire holds 9,000 to 15,000 clones, with 63% as singletons. Germline CDR1 reads SGHRS; CDR2 reads YFSETQ. The CDR3 has 16 amino acids. Germline trimming cut 4 bases from V and 1 base from J; bases unmatched to any gene: 9. This chain joins TRBV5-1 and TRBJ1-1; 8 nucleotides line up with TRBD1. The sequence came from a human donor with HPV-associated anogenital cancer. The specimen was obtained from a patient who underwent chemoradiotherapy. CDR3 sequence reads: CASSQQGQAKNTEAFF. The CDR3 coding sequence is TGCGCCAGCAGCCAACAGGGACAGGCCAAGAACACTGAAGCTTTCTTT.